This is a list of T cell receptor beta chains from one sample in a study of blood T cell repertoires in COVID-19. TCRdb's table, derived via immunoSEQ multiplex PCR, lists solely in-frame clones and lacks some. The sample lists about 100,000 clones; roughly 85% were seen once. The specimen sequenced was peripheral blood. These TCRs come from a woman between 65 and 79 years old with acute or convalescent COVID-19. Both conserved end residues are part of each CDR3. The D gene is left open where the match is weak. Size values are once, few and many counts, or a class for expanded clones, and some rows have none.

D | J | V | size | CDR3 | DNA
TRBD2 | TRBJ2-2 | TRBV9 | . | CASSLGGAGELFF | TGTGCCAGCAGCCTCGGGGGGGCCGGGGAGCTGTTTTTT
TRBD1 | TRBJ1-5 | TRBV6-9 | . | CASSYSRPGQGFQPQHF | TGTGCCAGCAGTTATTCCCGGCCGGGACAGGGTTTTCAGCCCCAGCATTTT
. | TRBJ1-4 | TRBV11-1 | . | CASSPSGTRNEKLFF | TGTGCCAGCAGCCCTTCCGGGACACGGAATGAAAAACTGTTTTTT
TRBD1 | TRBJ1-3 | TRBV9 | . | CASSATGEGGNTIYF | TGTGCCAGCAGCGCGACAGGGGAGGGTGGAAACACCATATATTTT
TRBD1 | TRBJ2-6 | TRBV19 | . | CASSIGGQGRTSGANVLTF | TGTGCCAGTAGTATAGGGGGACAGGGACGTACCTCTGGGGCCAACGTCCTGACTTTC
TRBD1 | TRBJ1-4 | TRBV7-2 | . | CASSFGGTGQEKLFF | TGTGCCAGCAGCTTTGGAGGGACAGGGCAAGAAAAACTGTTTTTT
. | TRBJ1-2 | TRBV6-5 | . | CASSYNPRAGYGYTF | TGTGCCAGCAGTTACAATCCCAGGGCCGGGTATGGCTACACCTTC
TRBD1 | TRBJ1-2 | TRBV28 | . | CASSSGGQGPNRDYGYTF | TGTGCCAGCAGTTCGGGTGGACAGGGGCCGAATCGGGACTATGGCTACACCTTC
TRBD2 | TRBJ2-7 | TRBV19 | once | CASSISGTSGAEQYF | TGTGCCAGTAGTATTTCGGGGACTAGCGGGGCTGAGCAGTACTTC
TRBD2 | TRBJ2-5 | TRBV18 | . | CASSRTIGGEETQYF | TGTGCCAGCTCACGTACTATCGGGGGGGAAGAGACCCAGTACTTC
TRBD1 | TRBJ2-3 | TRBV7-8 | . | CAVRDRVSTDTQYF | TGTGCCGTCCGGGACAGGGTTAGCACAGATACGCAGTATTTT
. | TRBJ1-6 | TRBV7-6 | . | CASSLVEAGNSPLHF | TGTGCCAGCAGCTTAGTCGAAGCAGGGAATTCACCCCTCCACTTT
. | TRBJ1-1 | TRBV27 | . | CASLARLNTEAFF | TGTGCCAGCCTGGCCAGGCTGAACACTGAAGCTTTCTTT
TRBD1 | TRBJ1-4 | TRBV7-2 | . | CASSSRTGWEKLFF | TGTGCCAGCAGCTCTAGGACAGGCTGGGAAAAACTGTTTTTT
. | TRBJ2-7 | TRBV3-1/TRBV3-2 | . | CASSLQYYEQYF | TGTGCCAGCAGCCTACAGTACTACGAGCAGTACTTC
. | TRBJ1-4 | TRBV10-3 | . | CAISEYPGNNEKLFF | TGTGCCATCAGTGAGTACCCAGGGAATAATGAAAAACTGTTTTTT
TRBD2 | TRBJ2-1 | TRBV19 | . | CASGGSYNEQFF | TGCGCTAGCGGGGGGTCCTACAATGAGCAGTTCTTC
. | TRBJ1-2 | TRBV7-2 | . | CASSSELGDNYGYTF | TGTGCCAGCAGTTCCGAGCTAGGGGATAACTATGGCTACACCTTC
TRBD1 | TRBJ2-3 | TRBV29-1 | . | CSVQGQGTDTQYF | TGCAGCGTTCAGGGACAGGGGACAGATACGCAGTATTTT
. | TRBJ2-2 | TRBV5-1 | few | CASSPGVGGTGELFF | TGCGCCAGCAGCCCAGGGGTTGGCGGCACCGGGGAGCTGTTTTTT
. | TRBJ2-2 | TRBV5-5 | . | CASSFNPGTGELFF | TGTGCCAGCAGCTTTAACCCAGGCACCGGGGAGCTGTTTTTT
TRBD1 | TRBJ1-1 | TRBV4-1 | once | CASSQDPQGATEAFF | TGCGCCAGCAGCCAAGATCCACAGGGGGCTACTGAAGCTTTCTTT
. | TRBJ1-4 | TRBV30 | . | CAWSPREKLFF | TGTGCCTGGAGCCCGAGAGAAAAACTGTTTTTT
TRBD1 | TRBJ2-3 | TRBV24-1 | . | CASSTGTGGLDTQYF | TGTGCCAGCTCCACCGGGACAGGGGGCTTAGATACGCAGTATTTT
. | TRBJ1-1 | TRBV2 | few | CASSRGRGTNTEAFF | TGTGCCAGCAGTCGAGGGAGGGGGACAAACACTGAAGCTTTCTTT
. | TRBJ1-2 | TRBV7-2 | once | CASSSPAGQVEYGYTF | TGTGCCAGCAGCTCCCCCGCAGGACAAGTCGAATATGGCTACACCTTC
TRBD1 | TRBJ2-2 | TRBV27 | . | CASSGRDRGTGELFF | TGTGCCAGCAGTGGCCGGGACAGGGGCACCGGGGAGCTGTTTTTT
TRBD1 | TRBJ2-3 | TRBV9 | . | CASSIRDSLTDTQYF | TGTGCCAGCAGCATACGGGACAGCCTCACAGATACGCAGTATTTT
. | TRBJ2-1 | TRBV6-2/TRBV6-3 | . | CASSSGSEQFF | TGTGCCAGCAGTTCAGGTAGTGAGCAGTTCTTC
TRBD1 | TRBJ1-2 | TRBV14 | . | CASSHRTGYGYTF | TGTGCCAGCAGCCACAGGACAGGGTACGGCTACACCTTC
. | TRBJ1-1 | TRBV5-6 | few | CASSWSGLEAFF | TGTGCCAGCAGTTGGTCCGGACTTGAAGCTTTCTTT
. | TRBJ1-1 | TRBV25-1 | . | CASRDINTEAFF | TGTGCCAGTCGTGACATCAACACTGAAGCTTTCTTT